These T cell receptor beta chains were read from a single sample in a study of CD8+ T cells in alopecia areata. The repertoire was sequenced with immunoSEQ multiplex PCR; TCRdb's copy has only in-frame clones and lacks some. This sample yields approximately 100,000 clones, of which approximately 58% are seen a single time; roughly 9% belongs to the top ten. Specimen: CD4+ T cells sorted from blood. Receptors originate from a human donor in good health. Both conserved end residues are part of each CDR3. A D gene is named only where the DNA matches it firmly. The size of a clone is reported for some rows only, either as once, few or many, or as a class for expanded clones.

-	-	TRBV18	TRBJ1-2	CASSPGGNYGYTF	TGTGCCAGCTCACCGGGCGGAAACTATGGCTACACCTTC
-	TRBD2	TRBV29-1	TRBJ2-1	CSVITSGAYNEQFF	TGCAGCGTTATCACTAGCGGGGCCTACAATGAGCAGTTCTTC
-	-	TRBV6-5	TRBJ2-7	CASSLSPWSEQYF	TGTGCCAGCAGTCTAAGCCCATGGTCCGAGCAGTACTTC
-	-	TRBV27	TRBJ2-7	CASSGGYEQYF	TGTGCCAGCAGCGGGGGATACGAGCAGTACTTC
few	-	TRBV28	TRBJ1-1	CASSLVYTEAFF	TGTGCCAGCAGTTTAGTCTACACTGAAGCTTTCTTT
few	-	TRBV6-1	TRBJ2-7	CASSEGQGTIGHEQYF	TGTGCCAGCAGTGAAGGGCAGGGGACTATAGGACACGAGCAGTACTTC
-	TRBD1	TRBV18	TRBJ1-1	CASSPGQQNTEAFF	TGTGCCAGCTCACCGGGACAGCAGAACACTGAAGCTTTCTTT
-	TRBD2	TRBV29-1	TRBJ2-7	CSVGGLAGALSSYEQYF	TGCAGCGTTGGTGGACTAGCGGGGGCACTAAGCTCCTACGAGCAGTACTTC
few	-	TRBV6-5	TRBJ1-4	CASSNQGREKLFF	TGTGCCAGCAGTAACCAGGGTCGGGAAAAACTGTTTTTT
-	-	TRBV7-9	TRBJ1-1	CASSLDGRAGVGAFF	TGTGCCAGCAGCTTAGATGGAAGGGCCGGCGTAGGAGCTTTCTTT
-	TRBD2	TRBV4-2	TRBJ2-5	CASSQAPAGGSGETQYF	TGTGCCAGCAGCCAAGCCCCCGCGGGGGGTAGTGGGGAGACCCAGTACTTC
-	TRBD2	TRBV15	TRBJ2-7	CATSPWGGEQYF	TGTGCCACCAGTCCTTGGGGGGGAGAGCAGTACTTC
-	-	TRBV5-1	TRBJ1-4	CASSSGRGINEKLFF	TGCGCCAGCAGCAGCGGCCGGGGGATTAATGAAAAACTGTTTTTT
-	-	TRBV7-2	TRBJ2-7	CASSLAVAGATYEQYF	TGTGCCAGCAGCTTAGCGGTTGCAGGTGCGACCTACGAGCAGTACTTC
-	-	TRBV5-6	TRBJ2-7	CASSLLKWEGDEQYF	TGTGCCAGCAGCTTGTTAAAGTGGGAGGGGGACGAGCAGTACTTC
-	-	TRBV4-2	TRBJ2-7	CASSPQHGGYLSYEQYF	TGTGCCAGCAGCCCCCAGCACGGAGGGTACCTCTCCTACGAGCAGTACTTC
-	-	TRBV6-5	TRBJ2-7	CASSYRPSYEQYF	TGTGCCAGCAGTTATCGACCGAGCTACGAGCAGTACTTC
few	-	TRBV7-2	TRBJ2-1	CASSSRGGGYNEQFF	TGTGCCAGCAGCTCCCGCGGAGGGGGCTACAATGAGCAGTTCTTC
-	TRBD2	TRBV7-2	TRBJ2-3	CASSLVAGGSTDTQYF	TGTGCCAGCAGCTTAGTGGCGGGGGGTAGCACAGATACGCAGTATTTT
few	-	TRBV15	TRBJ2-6	CATSRDHSGANVLTF	TGTGCCACCAGCAGAGATCATTCCGGGGCCAACGTCCTGACTTTC
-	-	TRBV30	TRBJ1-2	CAWSVSGTANYGYTF	TGTGCCTGGAGTGTTTCCGGGACGGCAAACTATGGCTACACCTTC
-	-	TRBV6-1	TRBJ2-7	CASSDKYGVFSYEQYF	TGTGCCAGCAGTGATAAATACGGTGTTTTCTCCTACGAGCAGTACTTC
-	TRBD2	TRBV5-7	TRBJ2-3	CASSLTSGEPAGTDTQYF	TGTGCCAGCAGTTTGACTAGCGGGGAGCCCGCGGGGACAGATACGCAGTATTTT
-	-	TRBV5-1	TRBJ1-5	CASSFWGGGNQPQHF	TGCGCCAGCAGCTTCTGGGGGGGTGGCAATCAGCCCCAGCATTTT
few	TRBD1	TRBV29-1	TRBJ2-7	CSVELWTGGHEQYF	TGCAGCGTTGAACTCTGGACAGGGGGCCACGAGCAGTACTTC
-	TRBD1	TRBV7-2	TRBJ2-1	CASSRDIAGGRNEQFF	TGTGCCAGCAGCCGAGATATAGCAGGGGGAAGGAATGAGCAGTTCTTC
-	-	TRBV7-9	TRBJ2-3	CASSLHTGYATDTQYF	TGTGCCAGCAGCTTACATACTGGCTATGCCACAGATACGCAGTATTTT
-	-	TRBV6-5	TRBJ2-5	CASSYQRGETQYF	TGTGCCAGCAGTTACCAGCGAGGAGAGACCCAGTACTTC
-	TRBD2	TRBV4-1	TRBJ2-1	CASSQDKRGGGEQFF	TGCGCCAGCAGCCAAGATAAGCGGGGGGGCGGTGAGCAGTTCTTC
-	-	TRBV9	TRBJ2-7	CASSPRPGLYEQYF	TGTGCCAGCAGCCCCAGACCGGGGCTGTACGAGCAGTACTTC
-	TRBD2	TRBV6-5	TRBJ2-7	CASSSTSGGYEQYF	TGTGCCAGCAGTTCGACTAGCGGGGGATACGAGCAGTACTTC
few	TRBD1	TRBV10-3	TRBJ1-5	CAISDRGWNQPQHF	TGTGCCATCAGTGACAGGGGGTGGAATCAGCCCCAGCATTTT
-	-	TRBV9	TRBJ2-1	CASSVGQGGNEQFF	TGTGCCAGCAGCGTAGGCCAGGGAGGCAATGAGCAGTTCTTC
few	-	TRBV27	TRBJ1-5	CASRRGGNSNQPQHF	TGTGCCAGCAGGAGGGGGGGGAATAGCAATCAGCCCCAGCATTTT
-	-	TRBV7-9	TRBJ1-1	CASSTDLSNTEAFF	TGTGCCAGCAGCACAGACCTGTCGAACACTGAAGCTTTCTTT
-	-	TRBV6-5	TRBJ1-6	CASSYNPKNTPLHF	TGTGCCAGCAGTTACAACCCGAAGAATACACCCCTCCACTTT
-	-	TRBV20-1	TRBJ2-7	CSARDHYEQYF	TGCAGTGCTAGAGATCACTACGAGCAGTACTTC
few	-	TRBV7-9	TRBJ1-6	CASSLGRGGNSPLHF	TGTGCCAGCAGCTTAGGCCGGGGCGGCAATTCACCCCTCCACTTT
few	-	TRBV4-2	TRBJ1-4	CASSQVGQGEVEKLFF	TGTGCCAGCAGCCAAGTCGGTCAGGGCGAGGTTGAAAAACTGTTTTTT
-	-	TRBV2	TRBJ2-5	CASRGGKTQYF	TGTGCCAGCAGAGGGGGGAAAACCCAGTACTTC
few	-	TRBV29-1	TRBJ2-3	CSGTEDTQYF	TGCAGCGGGACCGAGGATACGCAGTATTTT